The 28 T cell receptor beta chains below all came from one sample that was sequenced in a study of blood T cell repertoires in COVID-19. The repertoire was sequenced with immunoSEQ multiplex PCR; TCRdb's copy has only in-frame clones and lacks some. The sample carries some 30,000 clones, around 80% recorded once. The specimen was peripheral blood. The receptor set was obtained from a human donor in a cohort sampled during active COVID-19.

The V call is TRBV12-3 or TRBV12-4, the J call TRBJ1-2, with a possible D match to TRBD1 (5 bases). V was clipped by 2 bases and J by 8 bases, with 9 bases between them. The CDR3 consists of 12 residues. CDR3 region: CASSLNGAGYTF. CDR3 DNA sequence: TGTGCCAGCAGTTTAAATGGGGCAGGCTACACCTTC.

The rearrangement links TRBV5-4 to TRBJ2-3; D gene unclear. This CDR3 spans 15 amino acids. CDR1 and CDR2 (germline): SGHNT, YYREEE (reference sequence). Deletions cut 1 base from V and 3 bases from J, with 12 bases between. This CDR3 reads CASSLSSYGTDTQYF. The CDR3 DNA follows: TGTGCCAGCAGCTTGAGCAGTTACGGGACAGATACGCAGTATTTT.

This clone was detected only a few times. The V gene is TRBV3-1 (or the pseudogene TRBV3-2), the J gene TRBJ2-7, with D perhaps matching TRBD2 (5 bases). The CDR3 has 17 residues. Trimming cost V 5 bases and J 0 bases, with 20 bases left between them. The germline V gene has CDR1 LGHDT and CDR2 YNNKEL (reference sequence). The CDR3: CASSSTLPSLSSYEQYF. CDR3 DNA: TGTGCCAGCAGCTCAACTCTTCCTAGCCTGAGCTCCTACGAGCAGTACTTC.

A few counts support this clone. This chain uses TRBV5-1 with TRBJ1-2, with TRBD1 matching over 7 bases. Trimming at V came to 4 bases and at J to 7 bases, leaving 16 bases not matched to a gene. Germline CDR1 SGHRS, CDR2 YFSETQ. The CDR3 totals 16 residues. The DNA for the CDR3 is TGCGCCAGCAGCCCTGATGGTTCCAGGGGGAAGGGTGGCTACACCTTC. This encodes CASSPDGSRGKGGYTF.

The CDR3 sequence: CASSLRLAEETQYF. The CDR3 DNA sequence: TGTGCCAGCAGCTTACGACTAGCGGAAGAGACCCAGTACTTC. The chain recombines TRBV13 with TRBJ2-5, with TRBD2 identical over 9 bases. The germline V gene encodes CDR1 PRHDT and CDR2 FYEKMQ (reference sequence). The V and J ends lost 2 bases and 3 bases, in that order; junction bases with no gene match: 1. The CDR3 runs 14 residues.

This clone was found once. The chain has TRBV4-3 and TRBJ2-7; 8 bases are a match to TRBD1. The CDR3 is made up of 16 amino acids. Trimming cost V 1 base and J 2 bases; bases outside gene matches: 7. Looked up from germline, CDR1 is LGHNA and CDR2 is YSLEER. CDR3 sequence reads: CASSQALQGVAYEQYF. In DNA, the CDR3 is TGCGCCAGCAGCCAAGCGTTACAGGGGGTGGCCTACGAGCAGTACTTC.

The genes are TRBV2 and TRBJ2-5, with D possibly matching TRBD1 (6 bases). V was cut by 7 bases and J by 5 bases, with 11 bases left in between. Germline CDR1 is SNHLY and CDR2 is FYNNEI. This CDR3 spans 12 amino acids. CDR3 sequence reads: CASTQRGETQYF. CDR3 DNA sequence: TGTGCCAGCACCCAAAGGGGGGAGACCCAGTACTTC.

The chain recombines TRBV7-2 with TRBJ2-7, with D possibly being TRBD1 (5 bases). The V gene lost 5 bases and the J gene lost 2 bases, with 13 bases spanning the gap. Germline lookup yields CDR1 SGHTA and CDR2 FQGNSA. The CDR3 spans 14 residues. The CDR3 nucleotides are TGTGCCAGCAGCCCGGATACAGGTCCCTACGAGCAGTACTTC. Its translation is CASSPDTGPYEQYF.

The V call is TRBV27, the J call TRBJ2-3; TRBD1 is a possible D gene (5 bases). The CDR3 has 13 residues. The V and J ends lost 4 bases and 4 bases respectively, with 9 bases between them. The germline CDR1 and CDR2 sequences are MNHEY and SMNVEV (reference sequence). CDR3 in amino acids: CASSYRGADTQYF. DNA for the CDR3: TGTGCCAGCAGTTATAGGGGTGCAGATACGCAGTATTTT.

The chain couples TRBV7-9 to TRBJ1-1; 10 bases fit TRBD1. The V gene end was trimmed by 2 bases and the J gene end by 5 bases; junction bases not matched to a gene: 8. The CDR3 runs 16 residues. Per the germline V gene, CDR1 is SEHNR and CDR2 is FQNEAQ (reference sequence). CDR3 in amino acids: CASSLYRDRGGTEAFF. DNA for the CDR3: TGTGCCAGCAGCTTATATAGGGACAGGGGAGGGACTGAAGCTTTCTTT.

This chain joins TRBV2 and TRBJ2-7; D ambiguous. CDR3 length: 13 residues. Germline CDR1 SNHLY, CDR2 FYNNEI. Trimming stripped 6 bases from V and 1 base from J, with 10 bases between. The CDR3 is CASSLDGSYEQYF. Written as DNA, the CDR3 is TGTGCCAGCAGCCTAGACGGTTCCTACGAGCAGTACTTC.

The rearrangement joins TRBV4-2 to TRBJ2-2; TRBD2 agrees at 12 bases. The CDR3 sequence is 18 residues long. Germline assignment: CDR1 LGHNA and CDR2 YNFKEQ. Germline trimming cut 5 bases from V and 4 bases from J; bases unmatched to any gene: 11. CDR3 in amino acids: CASSFGASGGVFTGELFF. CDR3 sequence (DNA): TGTGCCAGCAGCTTTGGAGCTAGCGGGGGGGTGTTCACCGGGGAGCTGTTTTTT.

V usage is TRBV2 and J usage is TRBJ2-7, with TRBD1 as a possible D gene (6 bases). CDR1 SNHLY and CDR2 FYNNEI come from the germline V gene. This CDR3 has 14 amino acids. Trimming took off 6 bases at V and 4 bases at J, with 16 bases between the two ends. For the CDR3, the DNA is TGTGCCAGCAGATCCGACAGGTTCACGTACGAGCAGTACTTC. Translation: CASRSDRFTYEQYF.

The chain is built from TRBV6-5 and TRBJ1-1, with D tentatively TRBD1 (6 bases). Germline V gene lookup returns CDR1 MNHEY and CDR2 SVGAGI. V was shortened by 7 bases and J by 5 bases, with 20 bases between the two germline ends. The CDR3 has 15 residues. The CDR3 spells CASIFSGGLRTEAFF. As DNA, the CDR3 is TGTGCCAGCATCTTTTCGGGGGGGCTGAGGACTGAAGCTTTCTTT.

The CDR3 reads CASYDSEVSRELFF. The CDR3 coding sequence is TGCGCCAGTTACGACAGCGAAGTCTCCCGGGAGCTGTTTTTT. This chain links TRBV5-1 with TRBJ2-2, with a weak D call TRBD1 (5 bases). The V end lost 8 bases, the J end lost 9 bases, and 20 bases lay between the germline ends. CDR1 is SGHRS, CDR2 YFSETQ, per germline. The CDR3 covers 14 residues.

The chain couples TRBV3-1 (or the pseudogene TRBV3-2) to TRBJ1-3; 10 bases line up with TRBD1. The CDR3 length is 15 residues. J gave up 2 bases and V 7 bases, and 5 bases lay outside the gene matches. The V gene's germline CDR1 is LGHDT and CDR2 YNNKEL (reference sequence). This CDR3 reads CASKGTGVTGNTIYF. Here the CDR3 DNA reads TGTGCCAGCAAGGGGACAGGGGTTACTGGAAACACCATATATTTT.

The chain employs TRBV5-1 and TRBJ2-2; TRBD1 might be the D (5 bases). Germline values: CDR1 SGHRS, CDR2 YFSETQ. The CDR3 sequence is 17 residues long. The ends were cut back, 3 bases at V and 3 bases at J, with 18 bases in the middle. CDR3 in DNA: TGCGCCAGCAGCTCCTCCGGTGGGGCGAGACACACCGGGGAGCTGTTTTTT. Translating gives CASSSSGGARHTGELFF.

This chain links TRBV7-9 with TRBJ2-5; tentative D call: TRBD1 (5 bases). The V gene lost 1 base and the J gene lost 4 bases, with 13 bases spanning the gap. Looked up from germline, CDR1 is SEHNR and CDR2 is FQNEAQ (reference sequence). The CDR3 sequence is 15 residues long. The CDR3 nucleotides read TGTGCCAGCAGCTTAGGGGTGATGGGGCCAGAGACCCAGTACTTC. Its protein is CASSLGVMGPETQYF.

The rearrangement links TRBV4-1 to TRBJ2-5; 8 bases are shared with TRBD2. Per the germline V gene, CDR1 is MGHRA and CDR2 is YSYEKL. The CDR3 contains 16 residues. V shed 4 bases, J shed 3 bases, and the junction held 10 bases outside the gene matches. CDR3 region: CASSPLLLAGKETQYF. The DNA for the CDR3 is TGCGCCAGCAGCCCCCTTCTCCTAGCGGGTAAAGAGACCCAGTACTTC.

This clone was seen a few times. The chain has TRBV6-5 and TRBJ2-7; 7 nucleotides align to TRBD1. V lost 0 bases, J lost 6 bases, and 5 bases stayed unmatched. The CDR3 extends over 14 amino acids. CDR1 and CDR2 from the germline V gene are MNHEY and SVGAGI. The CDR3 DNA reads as TGTGCCAGCAGTTACTCCAGGGGGTCGGGCGAGCAGTACTTC. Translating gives CASSYSRGSGEQYF.

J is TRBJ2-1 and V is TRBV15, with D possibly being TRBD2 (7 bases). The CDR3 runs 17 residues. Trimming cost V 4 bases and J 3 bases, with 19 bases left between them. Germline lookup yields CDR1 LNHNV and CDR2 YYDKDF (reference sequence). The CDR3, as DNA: TGTGCCACCAGCATCATGGCGGGGGCATTGTTCTACAATGAGCAGTTCTTC. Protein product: CATSIMAGALFYNEQFF. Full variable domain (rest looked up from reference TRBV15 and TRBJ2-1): DAMVIQNPRYQVTQFGKPVTLSCSQTLNHNVMYWYQQKSSQAPKLLFHYYDKDFNNEADTPDNFQSRRPNTSFCFLDIRSPGLGDTAMYLCATSIMAGALFYNEQFFGPGTRLTVL.

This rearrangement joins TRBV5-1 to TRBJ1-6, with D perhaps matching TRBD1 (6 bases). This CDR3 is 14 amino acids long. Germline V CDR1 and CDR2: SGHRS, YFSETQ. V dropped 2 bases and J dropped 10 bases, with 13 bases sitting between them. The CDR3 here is CASSFRGGHSPLHF. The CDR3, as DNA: TGCGCCAGCAGCTTCCGGGGGGGGCACTCACCCCTCCACTTT.

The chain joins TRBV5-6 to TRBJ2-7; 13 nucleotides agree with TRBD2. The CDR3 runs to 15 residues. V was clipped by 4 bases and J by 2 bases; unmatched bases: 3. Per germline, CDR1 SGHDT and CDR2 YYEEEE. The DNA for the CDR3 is TGTGCCAGCAGCGAGACTAGCGGGGGGACCTACGAGCAGTACTTC. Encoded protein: CASSETSGGTYEQYF.

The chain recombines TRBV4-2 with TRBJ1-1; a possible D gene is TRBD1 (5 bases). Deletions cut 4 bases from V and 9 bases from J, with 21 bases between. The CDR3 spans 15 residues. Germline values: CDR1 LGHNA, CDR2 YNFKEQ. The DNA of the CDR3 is TGTGCCAGCAGCCGGGGGGAGGGGATCAAAGCGCAAGCTTTCTTT. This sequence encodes CASSRGEGIKAQAFF.

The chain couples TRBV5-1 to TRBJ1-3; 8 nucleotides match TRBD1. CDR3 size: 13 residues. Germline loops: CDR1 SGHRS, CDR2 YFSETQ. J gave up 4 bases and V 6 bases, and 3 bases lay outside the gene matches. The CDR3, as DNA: TGCGCCAGCACGACAGGGGAAGGAAACACCATATATTTT. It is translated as CASTTGEGNTIYF.

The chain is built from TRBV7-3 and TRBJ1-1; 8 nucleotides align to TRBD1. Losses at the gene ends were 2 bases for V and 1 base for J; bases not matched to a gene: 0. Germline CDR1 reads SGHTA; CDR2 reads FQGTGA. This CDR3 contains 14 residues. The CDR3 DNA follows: TGTGCCAGCAGCTTAGGGACAGGGAACACTGAAGCTTTCTTT. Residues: CASSLGTGNTEAFF. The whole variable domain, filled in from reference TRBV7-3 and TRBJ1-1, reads GAGVSQTPSNKVTEKGKYVELRCDPISGHTALYWYRQSLGQGPEFLIYFQGTGAADDSGLPNDRFFAVRPEGSVSTLKIQRTERGDSAVYLCASSLGTGNTEAFFGQGTRLTVV.

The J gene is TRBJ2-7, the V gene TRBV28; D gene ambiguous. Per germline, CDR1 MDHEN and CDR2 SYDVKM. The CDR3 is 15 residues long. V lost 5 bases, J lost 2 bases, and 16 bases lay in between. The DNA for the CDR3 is TGTGCCAGCAGTCCCCCCGGTAGCTCCACCTACGAGCAGTACTTC. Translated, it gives CASSPPGSSTYEQYF.

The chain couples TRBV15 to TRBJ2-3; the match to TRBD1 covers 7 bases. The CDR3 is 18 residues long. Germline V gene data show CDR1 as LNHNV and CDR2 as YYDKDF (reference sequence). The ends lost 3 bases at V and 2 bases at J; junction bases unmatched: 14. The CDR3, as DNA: TGTGCCACCAGCAGTACCGCCGGGACAGTCTATAACACAGATACGCAGTATTTT. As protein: CATSSTAGTVYNTDTQYF.